Each of the 14 T cell receptor beta chains below was sequenced from the same sample in a study of identical twins. MiXCR, applied by TCRdb to the 5' RACE reads, yields one record per CDR3 protein. The top ten hold roughly 1.6% of the sample, which has approximately 700,000 distinct CDR3 sequences, 5.5% to 7.5% seen once. Sequenced sample: naive T cells sorted from blood. These receptors were collected from a man aged 18 to 29 in good health.

This clonotype was seen at least ten times. The V gene is TRBV7-7, the J gene TRBJ2-3; 7 bases are shared with TRBD1. J gave up 0 bases and V 3 bases, and 3 bases lay outside the gene matches. Germline-derived CDR1 and CDR2 are SSHAT and FNYEAQ (reference sequence). The CDR3 length is 15 residues. The chain's CDR3 is CASSFGTASTDTQYF. The DNA of the CDR3 is TGTGCCAGCAGCTTTGGGACAGCTAGCACAGATACGCAGTATTTT. The complete variable domain, with remaining parts taken from reference TRBV7-7 and TRBJ2-3, reads GAGVSQSPRYKVTKRGQDVTLRCDPISSHATLYWYQQALGQGPEFLTYFNYEAQPDKSGLPSDRFSAERPEGSISTLTIQRTEQRDSAMYRCASSFGTASTDTQYFGPGTRLTVL.

The sample holds many counts of this clonotype. This chain uses TRBV5-1 with TRBJ2-3, with D possibly matching TRBD2 (5 bases). There are 13 residues in the CDR3. The V end lost 2 bases, the J end lost 5 bases, and 9 bases lay between the germline ends. Germline V gene lookup returns CDR1 SGHRS and CDR2 YFSETQ. CDR3 loop: CASSFGVEDTQYF. In DNA form, the CDR3 reads TGCGCCAGCAGCTTCGGGGTTGAAGATACGCAGTATTTT.

This rearrangement joins TRBV5-1 to TRBJ2-7; D possibly corresponds to TRBD2 (6 bases). The germline V gene encodes CDR1 SGHRS and CDR2 YFSETQ. CDR3 length: 15 residues. Trimming removed 4 bases from V and 4 bases from J, with 18 bases in between. The CDR3 DNA follows: TGCGCCAGCAGCCCGGATACGGGAGCGCGTTACGAGCAGTACGTC. Protein product: CASSPDTGARYEQYV.

This clonotype was recorded many times. The J gene is TRBJ1-4, the V gene TRBV27; D is unresolved. The V end lost 6 bases, the J end lost 3 bases, and 5 bases lay between the germline ends. Germline loops: CDR1 MNHEY, CDR2 SMNVEV (reference sequence). There are 12 residues in the CDR3. CDR3 in amino acids: CASRDPNEKLFF. Here the CDR3 DNA reads TGTGCCAGCAGAGACCCTAATGAAAAACTGTTTTTT.

This rearrangement joins TRBV20-1 to TRBJ2-1; TRBD2 aligns across 7 bases. CDR1 is DFQATT and CDR2 is SNEGSKA in the germline V gene (reference sequence). CDR3 length equals 16 residues. Trimming cost V 0 bases and J 4 bases; bases outside gene matches: 9. CDR3 nucleotides: TGCAGTGCTAGAGATCAGGCGGGAGAGGGATACAATGAGCAGTTCTTC. Its translation: CSARDQAGEGYNEQFF.

This clonotype appeared a few times. CDR3 nucleotides: TGCGCCAGCAGCCCAAGGGGCCTTCGCGACGCGAACACCGGGGAGCTGTTTTTT. Its translation: CASSPRGLRDANTGELFF. The V gene is TRBV4-3, the J gene TRBJ2-2, with D perhaps TRBD1 (5 bases). In germline, CDR1 is LGHNA, CDR2 YSLEER. V was cut by 4 bases and J by 0 bases, with 18 bases left in between. The CDR3 contains 18 residues.

This clonotype appeared a few times. The chain has TRBV7-9 and TRBJ2-1; 8 nucleotides line up with TRBD2. The length of the CDR3 is 14 residues. Per germline, CDR1 SEHNR and CDR2 FQNEAQ (reference sequence). Trimming at V came to 5 bases and at J to 7 bases, leaving 7 bases not matched to a gene. The CDR3 nucleotides are TGTGCCAGCAGCGTACCCGGGACTAGGAATGAGCAGTTCTTC. Translating gives CASSVPGTRNEQFF.

This clonotype occurred a few times. The genes are TRBV12-3 or TRBV12-4 and TRBJ2-1; TRBD1 agrees at 9 bases. J lost 0 bases, V lost 5 bases, and 23 bases had no gene match. The CDR3 has 22 amino acids. Written as DNA, the CDR3 is TGTGCCAGCAGTCTAGAGTTTCCGATGGGACAGGGCGGGTCCCTCTCCTACAATGAGCAGTTCTTC. It codes for CASSLEFPMGQGGSLSYNEQFF.

This clonotype was seen ten or more times. The CDR3 sequence is CSVEDRRGPLEQYF. In DNA form, the CDR3 reads TGCAGCGTTGAAGATCGTCGGGGGCCCCTCGAGCAGTACTTC. The chain carries TRBV29-1 and TRBJ2-7; D possibly uses TRBD1 or TRBD2 (6 bases each). Germline V CDR1 and CDR2: SQVTM, ANQGSEA. CDR3 length: 14 amino acids. Between the trimmed V and J ends, which lost 0 bases and 6 bases, there was a span of 15 bases.

This clonotype was counted between two and nine times. This sequence joins TRBV4-1 and TRBJ1-2; D gene uncertain. This CDR3 spans 17 amino acids. The V and J ends lost 0 bases and 4 bases respectively, with 18 bases between them. Per the germline V gene, CDR1 is MGHRA and CDR2 is YSYEKL. The CDR3 bases are TGCGCCAGCAGCCAAGATCACGGCCAGGCGCGACTCTATGGCTACACCTTC. This codes for CASSQDHGQARLYGYTF.

This clonotype came up many times. J is TRBJ2-3 and V is TRBV12-3 or TRBV12-4, with TRBD2 matching over 10 bases. V shed 6 bases and J 0 bases; nucleotides not matched to a gene: 9. The CDR3 loop spans 17 amino acids. The CDR3 loop is CASRSKPSGSSTDTQYF. CDR3 bases: TGTGCCAGCAGATCGAAGCCTAGCGGGAGCAGCACAGATACGCAGTATTTT.

This chain uses TRBV7-2 with TRBJ1-5; 9 nucleotides agree with TRBD1. V was pared by 1 base and J by 8 bases, with 3 bases of the junction left unmatched. The CDR3 extends over 14 amino acids. The V gene's germline CDR1 is SGHTA and CDR2 FQGNSA. The CDR3 region is CASSLDRGPEPQHF. DNA of the CDR3: TGTGCCAGCAGCTTAGACAGGGGGCCGGAGCCCCAGCATTTT. The complete variable domain, with remaining parts taken from reference TRBV7-2 and TRBJ1-5, reads GAGVSQSPSNKVTEKGKDVELRCDPISGHTALYWYRQSLGQGLEFLIYFQGNSAPDKSGLPSDRFSAERTGGSVSTLTIQRTQQEDSAVYLCASSLDRGPEPQHFGDGTRLSIL.

The chain links TRBV12-3 or TRBV12-4 to TRBJ2-1; 9 nucleotides match TRBD1. This CDR3 spans 15 amino acids. Losses at the gene ends were 5 bases for V and 8 bases for J; bases not matched to a gene: 10. The chain's CDR3 is CASSQPGQGIDEQFF. CDR3 nucleotide sequence: TGTGCCAGCAGTCAACCGGGACAGGGTATCGATGAGCAGTTCTTC.

This clonotype has only a few counts. The chain combines TRBV11-2 with TRBJ1-6; D possibly corresponds to TRBD1 (6 bases). Trimming left V 1 base short and J 8 bases short, with 15 bases between. Germline V gene sequence: CDR1 SGHAT, CDR2 FQNNGV. This CDR3 comprises 16 residues. CDR3 in DNA: TGTGCCAGCAGCTTAGGTGTAGGGCAGGGGTATTCACCCCTCCACTTT. This gives the protein CASSLGVGQGYSPLHF. The complete variable domain, with remaining parts taken from reference TRBV11-2 and TRBJ1-6, reads EAGVAQSPRYKIIEKRQSVAFWCNPISGHATLYWYQQILGQGPKLLIQFQNNGVVDDSQLPKDRFSAERLKGVDSTLKIQPAKLEDSAVYLCASSLGVGQGYSPLHFGNGTRLTVT.